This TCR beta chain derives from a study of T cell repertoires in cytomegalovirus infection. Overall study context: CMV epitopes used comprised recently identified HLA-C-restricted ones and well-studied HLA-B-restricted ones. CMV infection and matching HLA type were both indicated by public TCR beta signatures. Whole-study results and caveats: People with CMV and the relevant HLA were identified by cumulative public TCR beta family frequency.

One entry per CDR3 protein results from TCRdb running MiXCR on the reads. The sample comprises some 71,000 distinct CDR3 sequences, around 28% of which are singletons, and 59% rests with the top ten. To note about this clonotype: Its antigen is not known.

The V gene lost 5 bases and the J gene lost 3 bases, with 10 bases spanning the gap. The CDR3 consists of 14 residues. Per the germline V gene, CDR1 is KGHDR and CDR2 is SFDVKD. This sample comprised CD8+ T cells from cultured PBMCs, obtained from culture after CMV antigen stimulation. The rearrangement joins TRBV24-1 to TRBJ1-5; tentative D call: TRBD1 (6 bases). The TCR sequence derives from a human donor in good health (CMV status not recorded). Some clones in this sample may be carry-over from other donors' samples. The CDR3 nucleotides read TGTGCCACCAGTGCCCGACAGGACAATCAGCCCCAGCATTTT. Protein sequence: CATSARQDNQPQHF.